This T cell receptor beta chain derives from a study of blood T cell repertoires in COVID-19. Trimming pared 2 bases from V and 4 bases from J, leaving 9 bases between. The CDR3 spans 14 residues. Germline V gene data show CDR1 as MGHDK and CDR2 as SYGVNS. TCRdb's copy holds only in-frame clones and misses some; the assay was immunoSEQ multiplex PCR. In the table there are approximately 100,000 clones, over 80% of which are singletons. This clonotype was sampled from a human donor in a cohort sampled during active COVID-19. Sequencing used peripheral blood. V is TRBV25-1 and J is TRBJ1-3, with D possibly matching TRBD1 (5 bases). In DNA form, the CDR3 reads TGTGCCAGCAGTGAAAAGGGGAACGGAAACACCATATATTTT. It is translated as CASSEKGNGNTIYF.